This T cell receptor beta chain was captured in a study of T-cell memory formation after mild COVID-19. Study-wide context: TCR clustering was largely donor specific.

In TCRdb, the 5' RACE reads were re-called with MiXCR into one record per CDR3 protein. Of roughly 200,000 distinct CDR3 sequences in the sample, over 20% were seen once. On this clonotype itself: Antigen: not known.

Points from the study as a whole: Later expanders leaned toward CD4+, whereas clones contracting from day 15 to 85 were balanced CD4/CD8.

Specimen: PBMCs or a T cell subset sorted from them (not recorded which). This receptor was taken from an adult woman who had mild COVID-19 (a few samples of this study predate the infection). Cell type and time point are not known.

CDR3 protein: CASSLDVGWEQYF. In nucleotides, the CDR3 is TGTGCCAGCAGCTTAGATGTGGGGTGGGAGCAGTACTTC. The gene calls are TRBV7-2 and TRBJ2-7; D remains ambiguous. The germline V gene has CDR1 SGHTA and CDR2 FQGNSA. Trimming cost V 1 base and J 7 bases, with 11 bases left between them. The CDR3 covers 13 residues. The entire variable domain, with the rest obtained from reference TRBV7-2 and TRBJ2-7, is as follows: GAGVSQSPSNKVTEKGKDVELRCDPISGHTALYWYRQSLGQGLEFLIYFQGNSAPDKSGLPSDRFSAERTGGSVSTLTIQRTQQEDSAVYLCASSLDVGWEQYFGPGTRLTVT.